The clone carrying this TCR beta chain was seen only a few times. This sample stems from a study of control samples from healthy donors and cancer patients. V dropped 0 bases and J dropped 6 bases, with 15 bases sitting between them. Germline CDR1 reads WNHNN; CDR2 reads SYGVQD (reference sequence). This CDR3 comprises 16 residues. Sequenced by immunoSEQ multiplex PCR; TCRdb stores in-frame clones only, minus some. The sample holds 350,000 to 450,000 clones, 75% to 95% seen once. The sample comprised PBMCs. The gene calls are TRBV10-1 and TRBJ2-1; D unclear. The TCR was taken from a man in his forties with head and neck cancer. CDR3: CASSESIVGWGNEQFF. The CDR3 nucleotides are TGCGCCAGCAGTGAGTCGATAGTGGGCTGGGGCAATGAGCAGTTCTTC.